This T cell receptor beta chain was captured by sequencing in a study of CD8 T cells in Susac syndrome. V dropped 9 bases and J dropped 4 bases, with 10 bases sitting between them. Germline V CDR1 and CDR2: MDHEN, SYDVKM. CDR3 length equals 12 residues. Reverse transcription of about 0.45 to 1 ug RNA used random hexamers. TCRdb independently ran MiXCR on the immunoSEQ multiplex PCR reads; one entry per CDR3 protein. The sample lists tens of thousands of distinct CDR3 sequences, roughly 95% seen once, with more than 0.5% in the top ten. This receptor was obtained from a human donor with Susac syndrome. The genes are TRBV28 and TRBJ1-5; possibly TRBD1 for D (6 bases). The sequencing sample was made of CD8+ T cells from PBMCs. The CDR3 DNA is TGTGCCAGTAGGACAGAGAATCAGCCCCAGCATTTT. Protein product: CASRTENQPQHF.